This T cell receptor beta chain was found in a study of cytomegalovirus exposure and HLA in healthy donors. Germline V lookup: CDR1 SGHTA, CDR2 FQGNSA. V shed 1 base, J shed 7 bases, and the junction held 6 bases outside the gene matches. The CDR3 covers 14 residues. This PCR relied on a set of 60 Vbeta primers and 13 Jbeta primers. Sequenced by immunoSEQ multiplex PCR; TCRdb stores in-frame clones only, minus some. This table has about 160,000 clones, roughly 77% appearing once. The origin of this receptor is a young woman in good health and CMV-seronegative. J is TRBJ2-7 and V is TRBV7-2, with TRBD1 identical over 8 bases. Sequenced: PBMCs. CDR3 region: CASSLGQGSKEQYF. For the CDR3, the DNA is TGTGCCAGCAGCTTAGGACAGGGGAGTAAAGAGCAGTACTTC.